This is a list of T cell receptor beta chains from one sample in a study of blood T cells in healthy people across ages. MiXCR, run by TCRdb on the 5' RACE reads, gives a single entry per CDR3 protein. The sample has around 940,000 distinct CDR3 sequences; roughly half are singletons. The sample comprised blood. Every receptor here comes from an older woman in good health. CDR3s include the opening cysteine and the closing phenylalanine or tryptophan.

len	j_gene	v_gene	CDR3aa
14	TRBJ2-1	TRBV20-1	CSARELAIYNEQFF
13	TRBJ2-1	TRBV30	CAWSVQVDNEQFF
16	TRBJ2-5	TRBV7-8	CAIEEGWGSIGETQYF
15	TRBJ2-7	TRBV4-3	CASSQTTGLAYEQYF
14	TRBJ2-3	TRBV6-2/TRBV6-3	CASSYGGMRDTQYF
15	TRBJ2-7	TRBV20-1	CSAFGTSGLSYEQYF
16	TRBJ1-2	TRBV4-2	CASSQVPVSSSGGYTF
17	TRBJ2-7	TRBV7-2	CASSLRGSGGSSYEQYF
13	TRBJ2-7	TRBV7-9	CASSSGQFYEQYF
17	TRBJ2-3	TRBV6-2/TRBV6-3	CAGLRTSGHETTDTQYF
11	TRBJ2-1	TRBV29-1	CSVQWYNEQFF
19	TRBJ2-4	TRBV12-3/TRBV12-4	CASSKTMTGESGAKNIQYF
11	TRBJ2-7	TRBV29-1	CSAGQTYEQYF
13	TRBJ2-1	TRBV7-8	CASSPPGRNEQFF
13	TRBJ2-1	TRBV7-2	CASRESGYNEQFF
14	TRBJ1-2	TRBV2	CASWAGQGAGGYTF
14	TRBJ2-3	TRBV12-3/TRBV12-4	CASIPRGARDTQYF
14	TRBJ2-3	TRBV12-3/TRBV12-4	CASRPNGGKDTQYF